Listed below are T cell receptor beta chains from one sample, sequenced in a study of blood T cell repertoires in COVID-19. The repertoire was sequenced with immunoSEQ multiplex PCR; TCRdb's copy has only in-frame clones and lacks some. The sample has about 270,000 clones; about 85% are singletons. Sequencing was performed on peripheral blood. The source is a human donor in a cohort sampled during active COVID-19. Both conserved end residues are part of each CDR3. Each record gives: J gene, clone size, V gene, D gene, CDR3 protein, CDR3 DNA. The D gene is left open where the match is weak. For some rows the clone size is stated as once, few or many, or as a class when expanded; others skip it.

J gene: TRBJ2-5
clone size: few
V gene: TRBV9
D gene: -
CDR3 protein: CASSRSPSEETQYF
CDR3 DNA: TGTGCCAGCTCCCGCTCACCAAGCGAAGAGACCCAGTACTTC

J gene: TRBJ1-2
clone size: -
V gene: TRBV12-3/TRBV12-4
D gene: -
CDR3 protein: CASKLDRDYGYTF
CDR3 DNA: TGTGCCAGCAAGCTAGACAGAGACTATGGCTACACCTTC

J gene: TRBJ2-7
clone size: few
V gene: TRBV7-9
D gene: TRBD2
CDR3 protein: CASSLAGAYNEQYF
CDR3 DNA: TGTGCCAGCAGTTTAGCGGGAGCGTACAACGAGCAGTACTTC

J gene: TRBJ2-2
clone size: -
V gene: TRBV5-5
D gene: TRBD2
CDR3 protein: CASTLGPGRGNTGELFF
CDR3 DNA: TGTGCCAGCACCTTAGGGCCAGGGAGGGGAAACACCGGGGAGCTGTTTTTT

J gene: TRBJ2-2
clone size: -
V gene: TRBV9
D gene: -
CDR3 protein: CASSVGQHANTGELFF
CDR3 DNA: TGTGCCAGCAGCGTAGGACAACACGCGAACACCGGGGAGCTGTTTTTT

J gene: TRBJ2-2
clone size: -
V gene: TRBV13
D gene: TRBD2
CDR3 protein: CASSPGLAPMGELFF
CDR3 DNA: TGTGCCAGCAGCCCAGGACTAGCGCCGATGGGGGAGCTGTTTTTT

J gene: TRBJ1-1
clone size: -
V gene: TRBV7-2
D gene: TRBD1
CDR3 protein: CASSEQGVGTEAFF
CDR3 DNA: TGTGCCAGCAGCGAACAGGGGGTGGGAACTGAAGCTTTCTTT

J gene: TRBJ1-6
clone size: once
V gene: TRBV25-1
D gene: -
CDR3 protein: CASSETFQGSPLHF
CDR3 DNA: TGTGCCAGCAGTGAAACCTTTCAGGGCTCACCCCTCCACTTT

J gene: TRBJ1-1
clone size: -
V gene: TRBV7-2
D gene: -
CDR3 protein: CAAKASPYDTEAFF
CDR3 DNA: TGTGCCGCCAAGGCTAGCCCTTACGACACTGAAGCTTTCTTT

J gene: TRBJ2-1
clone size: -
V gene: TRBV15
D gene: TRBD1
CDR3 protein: CATSRDIPTEGANEQFF
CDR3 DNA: TGTGCCACCAGCAGAGATATCCCAACCGAGGGGGCCAATGAGCAGTTCTTC

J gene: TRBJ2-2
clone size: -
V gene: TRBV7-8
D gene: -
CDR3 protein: CASSLGRNTGELFF
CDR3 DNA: TGTGCCAGCAGCTTAGGGAGAAACACCGGGGAGCTGTTTTTT

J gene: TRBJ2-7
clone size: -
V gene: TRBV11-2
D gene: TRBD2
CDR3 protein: CASSLGGLAGVWEQYF
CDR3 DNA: TGTGCCAGCAGCTTAGGAGGTCTAGCGGGAGTCTGGGAGCAGTACTTC

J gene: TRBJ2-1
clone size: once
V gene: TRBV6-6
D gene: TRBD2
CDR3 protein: CASSNLAGGEQFF
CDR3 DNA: TGTGCCAGCAGCAACCTAGCGGGAGGTGAGCAGTTCTTC

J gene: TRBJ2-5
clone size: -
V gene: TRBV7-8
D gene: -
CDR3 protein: CASSTSGSKETQYF
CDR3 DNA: TGTGCCAGCAGCACCTCGGGATCCAAAGAGACCCAGTACTTC

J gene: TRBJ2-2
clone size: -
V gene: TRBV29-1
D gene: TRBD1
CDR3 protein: CSVMSGTGGRTGELFF
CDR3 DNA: TGCAGCGTTATGTCCGGGACAGGGGGCCGCACCGGGGAGCTGTTTTTT

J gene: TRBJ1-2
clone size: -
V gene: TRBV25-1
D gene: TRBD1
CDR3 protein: CASSEGTVYGYTF
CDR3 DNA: TGTGCCAGCAGTGAAGGGACAGTCTATGGCTACACCTTC

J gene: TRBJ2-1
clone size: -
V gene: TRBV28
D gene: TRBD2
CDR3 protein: CASRGGISYNEQFF
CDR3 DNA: TGTGCCAGCAGGGGGGGGATATCCTACAATGAGCAGTTCTTC

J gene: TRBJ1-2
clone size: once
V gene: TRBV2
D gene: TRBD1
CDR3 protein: CASRGGQGPDGYTF
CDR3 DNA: TGTGCCAGCAGGGGCGGACAGGGTCCGGATGGCTACACCTTC

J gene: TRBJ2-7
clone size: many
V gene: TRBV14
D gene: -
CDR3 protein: CASSQGAVGEQYF
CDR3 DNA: TGTGCCAGCAGCCAAGGGGCAGTCGGCGAGCAGTACTTC

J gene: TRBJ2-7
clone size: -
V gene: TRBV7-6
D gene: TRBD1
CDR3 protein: CASSSRQGLDYEQYF
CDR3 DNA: TGTGCCAGCAGTTCCCGACAGGGCCTTGACTACGAGCAGTACTTC

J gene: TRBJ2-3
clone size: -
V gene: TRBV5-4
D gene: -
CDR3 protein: CASSSGGGAGGPNTQYF
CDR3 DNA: TGTGCCAGCAGCTCGGGGGGCGGGGCAGGAGGACCAAATACGCAGTATTTT

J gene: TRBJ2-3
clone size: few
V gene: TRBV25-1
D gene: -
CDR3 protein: CASSESTIITDTQYF
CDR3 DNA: TGTGCCAGCAGTGAATCGACAATTATTACAGATACGCAGTATTTT

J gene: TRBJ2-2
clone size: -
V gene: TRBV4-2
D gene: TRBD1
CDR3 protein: CASSQAGQGTGELFF
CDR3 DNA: TGTGCCAGCAGCCAAGCGGGACAGGGAACCGGGGAGCTGTTTTTT

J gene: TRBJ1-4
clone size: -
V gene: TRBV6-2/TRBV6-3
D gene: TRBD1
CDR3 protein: CASSSLNRGRTNEKLFF
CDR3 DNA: TGTGCCAGCAGTTCCCTAAACAGGGGGCGTACTAATGAAAAACTGTTTTTT

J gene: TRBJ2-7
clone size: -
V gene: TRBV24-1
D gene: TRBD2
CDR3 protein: CATSDLAGPPYEQYF
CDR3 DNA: TGTGCCACCAGTGATTTAGCGGGGCCCCCCTACGAGCAGTACTTC

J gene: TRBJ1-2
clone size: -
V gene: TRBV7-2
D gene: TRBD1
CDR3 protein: CASSLVPGGAVANYGYTF
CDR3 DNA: TGTGCCAGCAGCTTAGTCCCAGGGGGCGCTGTTGCTAACTATGGCTACACCTTC

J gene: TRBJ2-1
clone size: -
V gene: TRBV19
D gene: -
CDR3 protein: CASSRDIATILLVDNEQFF
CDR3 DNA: TGTGCCAGTAGTCGGGATATTGCGACAATTCTTCTGGTGGACAATGAGCAGTTCTTC

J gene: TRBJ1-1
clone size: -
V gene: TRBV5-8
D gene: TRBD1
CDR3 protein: CASHRTGNTEAFF
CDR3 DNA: TGTGCCAGCCACCGGACAGGGAACACTGAAGCTTTCTTT

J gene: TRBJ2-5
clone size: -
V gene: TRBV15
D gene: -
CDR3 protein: CATSRGGASGQETQYF
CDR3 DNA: TGTGCCACCAGCAGAGGGGGGGCTAGCGGTCAAGAGACCCAGTACTTC

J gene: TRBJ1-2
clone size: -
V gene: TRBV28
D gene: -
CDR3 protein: CASSLWGGNFNYGYTF
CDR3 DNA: TGTGCCAGCAGTTTATGGGGAGGGAATTTCAACTATGGCTACACCTTC

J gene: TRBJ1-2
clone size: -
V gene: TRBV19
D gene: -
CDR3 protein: CASSLSLGDYGYTF
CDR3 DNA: TGTGCCAGTAGCCTCTCCTTAGGGGACTATGGCTACACCTTC

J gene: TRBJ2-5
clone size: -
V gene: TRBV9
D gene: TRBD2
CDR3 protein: CASGRAPQETQYF
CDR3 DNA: TGTGCCAGCGGGAGGGCCCCCCAAGAGACCCAGTACTTC

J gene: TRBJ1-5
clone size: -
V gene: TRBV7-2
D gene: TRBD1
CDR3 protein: CASSLQGGLSNQPQHF
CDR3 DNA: TGTGCCAGCAGTTTACAAGGGGGCCTTAGCAATCAGCCCCAGCATTTT

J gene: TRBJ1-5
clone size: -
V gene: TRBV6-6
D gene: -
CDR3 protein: CAARGSQSNQPQHF
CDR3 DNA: TGTGCAGCAAGGGGCAGTCAGAGCAATCAGCCCCAGCATTTT

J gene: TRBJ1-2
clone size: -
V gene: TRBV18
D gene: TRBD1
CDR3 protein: CASSLGQGHGGGYTF
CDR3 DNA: TGTGCCAGCTCCCTGGGACAGGGCCACGGAGGGGGCTACACCTTC

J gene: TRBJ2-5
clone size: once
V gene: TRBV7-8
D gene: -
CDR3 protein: CASSLLGAGRRETQYF
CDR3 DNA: TGTGCCAGCAGCTTATTGGGAGCTGGAAGGCGGGAGACCCAGTACTTC

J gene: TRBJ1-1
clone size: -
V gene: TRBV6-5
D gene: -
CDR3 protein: CASSPLSGGGTEAFF
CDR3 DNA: TGTGCCAGCAGCCCCCTGAGTGGGGGGGGGACTGAAGCTTTCTTT

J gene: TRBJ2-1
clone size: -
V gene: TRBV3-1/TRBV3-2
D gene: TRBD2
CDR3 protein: CASSHSGISDNEQFF
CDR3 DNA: TGTGCCAGCAGCCACAGCGGGATATCGGACAATGAGCAGTTCTTC

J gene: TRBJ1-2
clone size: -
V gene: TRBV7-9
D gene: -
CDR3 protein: CASSRQGRNYGYTF
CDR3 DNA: TGTGCCAGCAGCCGTCAGGGGAGAAACTATGGCTACACCTTC

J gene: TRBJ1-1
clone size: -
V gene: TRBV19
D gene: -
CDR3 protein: CASIDLNTEAFF
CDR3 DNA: TGTGCCAGTATAGACTTGAACACTGAAGCTTTCTTT

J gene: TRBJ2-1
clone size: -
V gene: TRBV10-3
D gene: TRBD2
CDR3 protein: CATSGGSYNEQFF
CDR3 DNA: TGTGCCACTAGCGGGGGCTCCTACAATGAGCAGTTCTTC

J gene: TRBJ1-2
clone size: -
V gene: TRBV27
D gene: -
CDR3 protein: CASSSGEALFGYTF
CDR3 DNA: TGTGCCAGCAGTTCGGGGGAAGCTCTCTTTGGCTACACCTTC

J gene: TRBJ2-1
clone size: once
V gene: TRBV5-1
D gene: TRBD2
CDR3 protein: CASSFRLAGGSVNEQFF
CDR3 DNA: TGCGCCAGCAGCTTTAGGCTAGCGGGGGGGTCGGTGAATGAGCAGTTCTTC

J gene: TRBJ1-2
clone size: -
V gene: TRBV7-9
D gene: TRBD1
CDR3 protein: CASSFAGGYGYTF
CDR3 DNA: TGTGCCAGCAGCTTTGCAGGGGGCTATGGCTACACCTTC

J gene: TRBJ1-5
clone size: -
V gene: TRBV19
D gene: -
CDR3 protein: CASRGWGENQPQHF
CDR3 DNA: TGTGCCAGTCGAGGGTGGGGGGAAAATCAGCCCCAGCATTTT

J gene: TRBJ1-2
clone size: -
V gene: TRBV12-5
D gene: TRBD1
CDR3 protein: CASGLQGARGYTF
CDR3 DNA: TGTGCTAGTGGACTGCAGGGGGCGCGGGGCTACACCTTC

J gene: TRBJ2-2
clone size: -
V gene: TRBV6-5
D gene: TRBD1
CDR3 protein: CASRYTGTGGTGELFF
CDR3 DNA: TGTGCCAGCAGATACACCGGGACAGGGGGCACCGGGGAGCTGTTTTTT

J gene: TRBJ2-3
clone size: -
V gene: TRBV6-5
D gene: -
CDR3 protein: CATRIRVSTDTQYF
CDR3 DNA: TGTGCCACGCGCATCAGGGTTAGCACAGATACGCAGTATTTT

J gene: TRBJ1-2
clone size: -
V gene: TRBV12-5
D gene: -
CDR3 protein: CASGLVPTAYGYTF
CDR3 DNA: TGTGCTAGTGGTTTGGTACCAACAGCCTATGGCTACACCTTC

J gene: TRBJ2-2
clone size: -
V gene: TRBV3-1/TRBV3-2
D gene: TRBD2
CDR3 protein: CASSQDLGAGVQTGELFF
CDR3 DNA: TGTGCCAGCAGCCAAGATCTAGGAGCGGGAGTCCAGACCGGGGAGCTGTTTTTT

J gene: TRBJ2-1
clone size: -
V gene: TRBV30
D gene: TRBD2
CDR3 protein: CACTSGASYNEQFF
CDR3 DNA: TGTGCCTGCACTAGCGGGGCCTCCTACAATGAGCAGTTCTTC

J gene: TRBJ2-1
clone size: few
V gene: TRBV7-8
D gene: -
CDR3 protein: CASSFRGGMDEQFF
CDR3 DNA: TGTGCCAGCAGCTTTCGGGGCGGGATGGATGAGCAGTTCTTC

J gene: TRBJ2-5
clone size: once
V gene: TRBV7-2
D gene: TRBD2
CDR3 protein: CASKRGLQETQYF
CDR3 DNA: TGTGCCAGCAAGCGGGGGCTCCAAGAGACCCAGTACTTC

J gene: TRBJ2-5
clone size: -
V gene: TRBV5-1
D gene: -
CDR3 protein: CASSLLGAGETQYF
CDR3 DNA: TGCGCCAGCAGCTTGTTGGGCGCAGGGGAGACCCAGTACTTC

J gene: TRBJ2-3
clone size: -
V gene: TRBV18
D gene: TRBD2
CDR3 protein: CASSPETSLQTDTQYF
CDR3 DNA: TGTGCCAGCTCACCAGAGACTAGCTTACAAACAGATACGCAGTATTTT

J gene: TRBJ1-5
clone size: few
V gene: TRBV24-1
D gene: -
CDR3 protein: CATSDEAFKPQHF
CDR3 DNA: TGTGCCACCAGTGATGAGGCGTTTAAGCCCCAGCATTTT

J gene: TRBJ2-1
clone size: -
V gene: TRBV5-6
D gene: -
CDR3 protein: CASKMRDPWGNEQFF
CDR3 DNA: TGTGCCAGCAAGATGCGGGACCCCTGGGGCAATGAGCAGTTCTTC

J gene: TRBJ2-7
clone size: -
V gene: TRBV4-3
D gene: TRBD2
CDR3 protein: CASSQGGGRDEQYF
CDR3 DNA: TGCGCCAGCAGCCAAGGGGGAGGGCGCGACGAGCAGTACTTC